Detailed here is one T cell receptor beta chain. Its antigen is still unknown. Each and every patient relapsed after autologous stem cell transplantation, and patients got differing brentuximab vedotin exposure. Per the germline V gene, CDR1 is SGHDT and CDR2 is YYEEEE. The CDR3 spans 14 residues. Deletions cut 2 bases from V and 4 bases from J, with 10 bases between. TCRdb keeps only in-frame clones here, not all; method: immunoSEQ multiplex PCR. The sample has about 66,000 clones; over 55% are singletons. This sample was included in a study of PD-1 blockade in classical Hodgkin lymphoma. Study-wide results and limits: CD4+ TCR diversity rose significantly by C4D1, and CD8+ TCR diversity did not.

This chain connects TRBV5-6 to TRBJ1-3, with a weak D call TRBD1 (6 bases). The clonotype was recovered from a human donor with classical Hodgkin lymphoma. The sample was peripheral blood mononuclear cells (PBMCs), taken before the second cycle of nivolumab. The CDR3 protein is CASSFWGLGNTIYF. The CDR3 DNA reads TGTGCCAGCAGCTTTTGGGGGCTGGGAAACACCATATATTTT.